This TCR beta chain was documented in a study of blood T cell repertoires in COVID-19. For the study at large: Samples came from the United States, Italy and Spain, spanning acute and convalescent COVID-19. Nucleic acid was either cDNA or gDNA, and it came from T cells, B-cell-depleted T cells, or PBMCs.

Per the original methods: Estimated nucleated cell counts came from reference gene primer amplification. Here immunoSEQ multiplex PCR was the method, and the copy in TCRdb shows in-frame clones only, minus some. V and J calls and clone size are those listed in that table; D and trimming were worked out from the DNA. The sample carries hundreds of thousands of clones, nearly 90% recorded once. From germline, CDR1 is ENHRY and CDR2 SYGVKD. This CDR3 is built from 12 residues. The V segment lost 6 bases and the J segment 4 bases; nucleotides outside the gene matches: 0. Sequenced input: peripheral blood. V usage is TRBV10-3 and J usage is TRBJ1-3; 7 bases agree with TRBD1. The clonotype originates from a young woman who had recovered from COVID-19. The DNA for the CDR3 is TGTGCCATCAGGGACAGGGGAAACACCATATATTTT. Protein sequence: CAIRDRGNTIYF.